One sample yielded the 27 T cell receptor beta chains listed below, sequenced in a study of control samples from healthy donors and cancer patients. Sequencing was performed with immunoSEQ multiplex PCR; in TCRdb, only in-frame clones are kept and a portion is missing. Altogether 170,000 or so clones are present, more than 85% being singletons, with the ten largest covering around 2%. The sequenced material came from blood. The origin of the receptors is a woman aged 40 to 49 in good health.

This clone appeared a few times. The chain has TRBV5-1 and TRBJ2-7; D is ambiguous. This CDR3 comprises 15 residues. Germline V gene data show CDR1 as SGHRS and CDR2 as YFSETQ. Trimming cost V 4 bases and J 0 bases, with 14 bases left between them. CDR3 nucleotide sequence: TGCGCCAGCAGCGTCGACCTAAGGAGCTCCTACGAGCAGTACTTC. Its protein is CASSVDLRSSYEQYF.

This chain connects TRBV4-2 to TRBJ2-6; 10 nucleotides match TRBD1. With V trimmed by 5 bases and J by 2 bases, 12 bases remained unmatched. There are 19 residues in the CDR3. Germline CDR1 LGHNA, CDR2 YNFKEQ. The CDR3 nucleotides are TGTGCCAGCAGCTCCTTAACAGGGGGGACAGGGGCTGGGGCCAACGTCCTGACTTTC. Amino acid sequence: CASSSLTGGTGAGANVLTF.

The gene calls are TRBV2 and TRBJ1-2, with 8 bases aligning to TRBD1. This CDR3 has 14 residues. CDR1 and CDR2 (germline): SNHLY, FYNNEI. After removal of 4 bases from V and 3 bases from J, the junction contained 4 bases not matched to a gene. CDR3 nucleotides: TGTGCCAGCAGTGCCACAGGGGGAGACTATGGCTACACCTTC. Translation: CASSATGGDYGYTF.

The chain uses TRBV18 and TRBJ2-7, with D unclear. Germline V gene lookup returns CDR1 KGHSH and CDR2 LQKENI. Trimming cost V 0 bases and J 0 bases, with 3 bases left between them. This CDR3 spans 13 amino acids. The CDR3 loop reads CASSPPRSYEQYF. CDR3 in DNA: TGTGCCAGCTCACCACCTCGCTCCTACGAGCAGTACTTC.

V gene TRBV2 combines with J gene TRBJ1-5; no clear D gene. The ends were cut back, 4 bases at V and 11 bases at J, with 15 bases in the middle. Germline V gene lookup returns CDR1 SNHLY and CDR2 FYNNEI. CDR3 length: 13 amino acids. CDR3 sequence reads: CASSGAVGSSQHF. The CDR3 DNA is TGTGCCAGCAGTGGAGCAGTCGGGAGTTCCCAGCATTTT.

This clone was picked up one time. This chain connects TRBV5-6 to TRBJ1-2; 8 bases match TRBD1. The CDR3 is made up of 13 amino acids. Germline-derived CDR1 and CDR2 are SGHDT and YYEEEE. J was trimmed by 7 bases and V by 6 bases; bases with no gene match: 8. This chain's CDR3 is CASIGQGIGGYTF. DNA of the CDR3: TGTGCCAGCATCGGACAGGGCATAGGTGGCTACACCTTC.

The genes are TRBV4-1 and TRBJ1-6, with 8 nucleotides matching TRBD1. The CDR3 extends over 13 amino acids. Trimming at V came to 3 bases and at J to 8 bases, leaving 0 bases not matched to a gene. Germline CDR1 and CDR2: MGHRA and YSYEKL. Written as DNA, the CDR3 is TGCGCCAGCAGCCAGACAGGGGATTCACCCCTCCACTTT. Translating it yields CASSQTGDSPLHF.

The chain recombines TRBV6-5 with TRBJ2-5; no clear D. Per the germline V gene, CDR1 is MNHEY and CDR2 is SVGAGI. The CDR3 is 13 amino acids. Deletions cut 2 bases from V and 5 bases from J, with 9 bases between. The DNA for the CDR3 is TGTGCCAGCAGTTACGCAACCGGGGAGACCCAGTACTTC. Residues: CASSYATGETQYF.

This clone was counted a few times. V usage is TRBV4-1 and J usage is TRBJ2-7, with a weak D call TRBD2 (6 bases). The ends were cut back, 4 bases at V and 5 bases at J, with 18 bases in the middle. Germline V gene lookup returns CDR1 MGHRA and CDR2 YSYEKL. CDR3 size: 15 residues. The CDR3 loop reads CASSPLGTPVDEQYF. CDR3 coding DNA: TGCGCCAGCAGCCCCCTGGGGACTCCCGTCGACGAGCAGTACTTC.

CDR3 residues: CASSSLDTEAFF. The CDR3 coding sequence is TGTGCCAGCAGCTCCTTAGACACTGAAGCTTTCTTT. The chain joins TRBV13 to TRBJ1-1; D is unclear. With 4 bases removed from V and 3 bases from J, the gap between germline ends came to 6 bases. The CDR3 is 12 residues long. Germline CDR1 reads PRHDT; CDR2 reads FYEKMQ (reference sequence).

DNA of the CDR3: TGTGCCAGCTCACTGGCCCGGACACACTACGAGCAGTACTTC. Translated: CASSLARTHYEQYF. The V gene is TRBV18, the J gene TRBJ2-7, with D possibly TRBD1 on 5 matching bases. CDR1 is KGHSH and CDR2 is LQKENI in the germline V gene. The CDR3 is 14 amino acids. The V and J ends lost 4 bases and 3 bases respectively, with 13 bases between them.

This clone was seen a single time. CDR3 amino acids: CASNNLSPGELFF. CDR3 sequence (DNA): TGTGCCAGCAATAACTTATCCCCCGGGGAGCTGTTTTTT. This chain joins TRBV28 and TRBJ2-2, with unresolved D. This CDR3 contains 13 residues. Germline V gene data show CDR1 as MDHEN and CDR2 as SYDVKM. Trimming pared 7 bases from V and 6 bases from J, leaving 12 bases between. Filled out from reference TRBV28 and TRBJ2-2, the complete variable domain reads DVKVTQSSRYLVKRTGEKVFLECVQDMDHENMFWYRQDPGLGLRLIYFSYDVKMKEKGDIPEGYSVSREKKERFSLILESASTNQTSMYLCASNNLSPGELFFGEGSRLTVL.

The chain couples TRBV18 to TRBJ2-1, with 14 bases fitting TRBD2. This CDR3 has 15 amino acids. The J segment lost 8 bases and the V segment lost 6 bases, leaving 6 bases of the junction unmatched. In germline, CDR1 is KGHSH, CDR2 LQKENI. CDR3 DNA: TGTGCCAGCTCTCCGACTAGCGGGGGGGCAGATGAGCAGTTCTTC. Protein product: CASSPTSGGADEQFF.

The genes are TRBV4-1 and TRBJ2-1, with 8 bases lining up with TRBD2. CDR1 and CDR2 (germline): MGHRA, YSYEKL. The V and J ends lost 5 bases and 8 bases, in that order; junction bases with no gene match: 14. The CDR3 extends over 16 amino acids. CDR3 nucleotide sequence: TGCGCCAGCAGCACTGAACGGGGGGGTAACGTCGATGAGCAGTTCTTC. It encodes CASSTERGGNVDEQFF.

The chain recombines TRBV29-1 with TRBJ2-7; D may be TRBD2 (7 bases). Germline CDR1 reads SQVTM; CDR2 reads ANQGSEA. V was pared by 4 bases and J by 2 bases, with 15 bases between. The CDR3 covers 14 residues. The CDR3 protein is CSVVTGGLTYEQYF. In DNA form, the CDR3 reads TGCAGCGTTGTAACGGGGGGCCTCACCTACGAGCAGTACTTC.

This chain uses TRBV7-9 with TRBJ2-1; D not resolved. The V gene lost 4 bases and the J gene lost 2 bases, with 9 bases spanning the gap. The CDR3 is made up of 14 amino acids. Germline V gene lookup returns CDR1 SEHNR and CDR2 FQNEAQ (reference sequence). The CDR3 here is CASSYVETYNEQFF. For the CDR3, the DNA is TGTGCCAGCAGCTATGTAGAAACCTACAATGAGCAGTTCTTC.

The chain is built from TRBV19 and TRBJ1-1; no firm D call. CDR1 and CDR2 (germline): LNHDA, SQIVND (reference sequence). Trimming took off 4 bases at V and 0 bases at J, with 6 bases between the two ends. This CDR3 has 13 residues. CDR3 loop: CASSTDMNTEAFF. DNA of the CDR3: TGTGCCAGTAGTACCGACATGAACACTGAAGCTTTCTTT.

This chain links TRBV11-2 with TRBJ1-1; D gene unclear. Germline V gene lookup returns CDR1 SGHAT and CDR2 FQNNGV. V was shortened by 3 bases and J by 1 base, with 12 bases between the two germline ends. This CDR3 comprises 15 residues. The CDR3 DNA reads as TGTGCCAGCAGCTTTCCCCGGGCGGGGAACACTGAAGCTTTCTTT. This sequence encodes CASSFPRAGNTEAFF.

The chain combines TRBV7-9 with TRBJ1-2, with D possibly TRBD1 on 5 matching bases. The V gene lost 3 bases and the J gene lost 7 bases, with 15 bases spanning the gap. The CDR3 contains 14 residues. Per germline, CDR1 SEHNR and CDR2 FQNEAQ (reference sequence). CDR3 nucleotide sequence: TGTGCCAGCAGCTTGGCCGGGGGTCTATCTGGCTACACCTTC. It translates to CASSLAGGLSGYTF.

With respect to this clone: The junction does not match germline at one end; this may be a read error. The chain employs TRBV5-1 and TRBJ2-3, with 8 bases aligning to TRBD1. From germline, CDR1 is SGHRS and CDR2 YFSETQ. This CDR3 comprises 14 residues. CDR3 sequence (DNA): TGCGCCAGCAGCCGACAGGGGACCACAAATACGCAGTATTTT. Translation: CASSRQGTTNTQYF.

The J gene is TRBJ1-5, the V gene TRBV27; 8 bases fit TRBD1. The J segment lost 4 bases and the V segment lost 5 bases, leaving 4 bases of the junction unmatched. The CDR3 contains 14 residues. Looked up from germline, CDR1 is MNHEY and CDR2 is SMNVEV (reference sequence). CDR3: CASSVRQGNQPQHF. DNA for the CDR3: TGTGCCAGCAGTGTAAGACAGGGGAATCAGCCCCAGCATTTT.

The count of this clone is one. CDR3 DNA sequence: TGTGCCAGCAGCCAAGCGTTAGCAGTTTGGGACACCGGGGAGCTGTTTTTT. Translation gives CASSQALAVWDTGELFF. V and J are TRBV3-1 (or the pseudogene TRBV3-2) and TRBJ2-2, with D uncertain. The V and J ends lost 1 base and 3 bases respectively, with 15 bases between them. The CDR3 contains 17 residues. Germline CDR1 and CDR2: LGHDT and YNNKEL (reference sequence).

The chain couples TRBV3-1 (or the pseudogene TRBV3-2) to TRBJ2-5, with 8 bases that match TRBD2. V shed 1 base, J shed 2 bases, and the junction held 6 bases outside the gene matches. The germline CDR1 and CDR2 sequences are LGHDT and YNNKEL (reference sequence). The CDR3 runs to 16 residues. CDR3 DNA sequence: TGTGCCAGCAGCCAAGGTGTAGCGGGGAGACAAGAGACCCAGTACTTC. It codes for CASSQGVAGRQETQYF.

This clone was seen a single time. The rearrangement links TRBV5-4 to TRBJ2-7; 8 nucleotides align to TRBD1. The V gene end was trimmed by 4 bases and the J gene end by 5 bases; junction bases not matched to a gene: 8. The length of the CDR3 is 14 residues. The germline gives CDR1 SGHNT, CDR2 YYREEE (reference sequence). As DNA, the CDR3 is TGTGCCAGCAGCGACCAGGACAGGGTCCACGAGCAGTACTTC. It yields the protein CASSDQDRVHEQYF. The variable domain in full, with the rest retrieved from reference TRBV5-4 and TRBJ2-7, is ETGVTQSPTHLIKTRGQQVTLRCSSQSGHNTVSWYQQALGQGPQFIFQYYREEENGRGNFPPRFSGLQFPNYSSELNVNALELDDSALYLCASSDQDRVHEQYFGPGTRLTVT.

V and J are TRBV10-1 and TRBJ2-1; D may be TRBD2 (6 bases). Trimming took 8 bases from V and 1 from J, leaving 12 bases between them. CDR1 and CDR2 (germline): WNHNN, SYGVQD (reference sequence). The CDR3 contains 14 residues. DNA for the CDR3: TGCGCCAGCTCACCCGGAGGGTCCTACAATGAGCAGTTCTTC. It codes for CASSPGGSYNEQFF.

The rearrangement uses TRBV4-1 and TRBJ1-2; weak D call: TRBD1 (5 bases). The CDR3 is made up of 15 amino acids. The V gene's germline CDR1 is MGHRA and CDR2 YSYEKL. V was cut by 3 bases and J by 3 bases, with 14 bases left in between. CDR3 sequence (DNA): TGCGCCAGCAGCCACCAATCCAGGGTCGACTATGGCTACACCTTC. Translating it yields CASSHQSRVDYGYTF.

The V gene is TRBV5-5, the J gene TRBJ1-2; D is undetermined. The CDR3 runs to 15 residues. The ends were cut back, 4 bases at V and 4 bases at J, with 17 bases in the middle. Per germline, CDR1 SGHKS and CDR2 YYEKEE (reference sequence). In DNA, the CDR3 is TGTGCCAGCAGCCGGGGTTCCGGAAGTCCCTATGGCTACACCTTC. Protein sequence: CASSRGSGSPYGYTF.